This TCR beta chain was sequenced during a study of blood T cell repertoires in COVID-19. Study details: The origin of the acute and convalescent COVID-19 samples was the United States, Italy and Spain. PBMCs, B-cell-depleted T cells, or T cells provided the cDNA or gDNA that made up the material.

The CDR3 runs to 13 residues. V trimming: 5 bases; J trimming: 7 bases; junction bases outside the gene matches: 7. Sequencing used immunoSEQ multiplex PCR; TCRdb keeps in-frame clones, though not all of them. Seen here are 120,000 or so clones, 90% observed once, and the top ten hold around 3.8%. Sequencing was carried out using peripheral blood. The chain couples TRBV12-3 or TRBV12-4 to TRBJ1-2, with TRBD1 matching 7 bases. This sequence was found in a man aged 50-59 years with active COVID-19. The CDR3 sequence is CASSPDRVGGYTF. The CDR3 DNA reads as TGTGCCAGCAGTCCCGACAGGGTGGGTGGCTACACCTTC.